This T cell receptor (beta chain) was found in a study of regulatory T cells in long-lasting Graves disease. Background on the study: With positive TSH receptor antibodies and over 5 years of antithyroid drugs, Graves' disease was considered persistent. Study-wide points: Persistent disease was associated with favored TRBV28 usage and with favored use of TRBJ1-2 and TRBJ2-5. New patients shared over 900 public clonotypes, and persistent patients shared more, with approximately 2,600. Thyroid tissue went unstudied; only peripheral blood was examined.

With V trimmed by 2 bases and J by 4 bases, 6 bases remained unmatched. The germline gives CDR1 SGHRS, CDR2 YFSETQ. This CDR3 spans 14 amino acids. With respect to this clonotype: Its antigen is currently unknown.

The time point: persistent/refractory GD, antithyroid drugs over 5 years with positive TRAb. Generation of the TCR library employed RNA extracted from PBMCs. Investigators prepared the TCR beta libraries by applying iRepertoire HTBI primers and Arm-PCR of CDR3 regions. A single record per CDR3 protein comes from TCRdb applying MiXCR to the multiplex PCR reads. There are about 450,000 distinct CDR3 sequences in the sample; roughly a quarter occur only once, and 26% lies in the top ten. This chain uses TRBV5-1 with TRBJ2-7; 7 nucleotides line up with TRBD2. The material sequenced was peripheral blood mononuclear cells (PBMCs), taken when the disease was refractory, from a patient treated with antithyroid drugs. The source of this sequence is a female donor with Graves disease. CDR3 DNA: TGCGCCAGCAGCTTACCCGGACTAGTATACGAGCAGTACTTC. Translated, it gives CASSLPGLVYEQYF.